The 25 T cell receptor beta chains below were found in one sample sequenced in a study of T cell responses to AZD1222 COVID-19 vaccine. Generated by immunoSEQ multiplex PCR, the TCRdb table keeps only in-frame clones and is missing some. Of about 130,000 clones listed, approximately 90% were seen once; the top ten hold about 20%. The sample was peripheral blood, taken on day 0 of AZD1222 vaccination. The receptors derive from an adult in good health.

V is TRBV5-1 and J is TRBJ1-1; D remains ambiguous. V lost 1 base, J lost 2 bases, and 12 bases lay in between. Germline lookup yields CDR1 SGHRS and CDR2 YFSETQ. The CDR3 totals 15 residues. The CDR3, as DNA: TGCGCCAGCAGCTTGATGGGTTCGAGTAACACTGAAGCTTTCTTT. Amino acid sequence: CASSLMGSSNTEAFF.

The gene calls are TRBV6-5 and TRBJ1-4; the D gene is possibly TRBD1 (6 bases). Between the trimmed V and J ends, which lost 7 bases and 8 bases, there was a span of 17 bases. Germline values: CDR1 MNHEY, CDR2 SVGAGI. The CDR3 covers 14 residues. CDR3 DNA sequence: TGTGCCAGCACGGGGGCAGGGGCTGGGGAAAAACTGTTTTTT. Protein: CASTGAGAGEKLFF.

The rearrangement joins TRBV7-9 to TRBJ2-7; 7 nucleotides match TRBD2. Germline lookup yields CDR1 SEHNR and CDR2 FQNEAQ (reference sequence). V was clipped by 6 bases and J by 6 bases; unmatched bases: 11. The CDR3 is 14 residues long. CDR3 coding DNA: TGTGCCAGCAGTAAAGCGGGGACGCCTCTCGAGCAGTACTTC. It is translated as CASSKAGTPLEQYF.

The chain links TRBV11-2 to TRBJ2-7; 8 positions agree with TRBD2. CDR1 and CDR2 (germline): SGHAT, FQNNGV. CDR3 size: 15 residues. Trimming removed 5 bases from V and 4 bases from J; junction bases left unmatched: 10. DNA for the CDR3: TGTGCCAGCAGCGGGGGACTAGACATTACGTACGAGCAGTACTTC. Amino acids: CASSGGLDITYEQYF. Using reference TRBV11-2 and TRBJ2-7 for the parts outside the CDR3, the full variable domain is EAGVAQSPRYKIIEKRQSVAFWCNPISGHATLYWYQQILGQGPKLLIQFQNNGVVDDSQLPKDRFSAERLKGVDSTLKIQPAKLEDSAVYLCASSGGLDITYEQYFGPGTRLTVT.

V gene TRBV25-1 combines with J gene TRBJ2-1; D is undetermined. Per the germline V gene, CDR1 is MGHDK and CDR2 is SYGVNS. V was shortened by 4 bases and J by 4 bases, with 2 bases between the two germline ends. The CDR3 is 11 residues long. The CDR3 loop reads CASSAYNEQFF. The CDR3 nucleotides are TGTGCCAGCAGTGCTTACAATGAGCAGTTCTTC.

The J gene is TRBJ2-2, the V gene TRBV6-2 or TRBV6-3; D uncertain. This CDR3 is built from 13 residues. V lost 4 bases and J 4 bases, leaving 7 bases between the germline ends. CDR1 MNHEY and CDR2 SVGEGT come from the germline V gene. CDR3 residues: CASSSVFTGELFF. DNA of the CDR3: TGTGCCAGCAGTTCGGTCTTCACCGGGGAGCTGTTTTTT.

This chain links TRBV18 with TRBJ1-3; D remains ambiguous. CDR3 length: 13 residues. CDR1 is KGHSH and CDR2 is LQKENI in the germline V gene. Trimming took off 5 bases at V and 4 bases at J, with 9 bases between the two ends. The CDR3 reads CASSATVGNTIYF. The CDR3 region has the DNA TGTGCCAGCTCAGCGACGGTCGGAAACACCATATATTTT.

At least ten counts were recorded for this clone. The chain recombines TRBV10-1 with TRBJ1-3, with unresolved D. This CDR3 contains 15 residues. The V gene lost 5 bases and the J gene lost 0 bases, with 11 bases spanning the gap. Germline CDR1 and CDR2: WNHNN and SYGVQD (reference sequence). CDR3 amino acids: CASSPTVGSGNTIYF. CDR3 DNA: TGCGCCAGCAGTCCGACGGTCGGCTCTGGAAACACCATATATTTT.

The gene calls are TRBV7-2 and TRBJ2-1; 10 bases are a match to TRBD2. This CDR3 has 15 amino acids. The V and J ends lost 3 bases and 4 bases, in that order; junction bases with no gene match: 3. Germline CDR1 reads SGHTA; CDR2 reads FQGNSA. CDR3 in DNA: TGTGCCAGCAGCTTTAGCGGGGGGCAATACAATGAGCAGTTCTTC. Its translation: CASSFSGGQYNEQFF.

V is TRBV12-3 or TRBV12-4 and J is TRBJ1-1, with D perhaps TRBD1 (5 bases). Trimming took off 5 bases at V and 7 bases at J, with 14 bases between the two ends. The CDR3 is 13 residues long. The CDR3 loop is CASSPTGALEAFF. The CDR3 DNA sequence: TGTGCCAGCAGTCCAACAGGAGCCCTTGAAGCTTTCTTT.

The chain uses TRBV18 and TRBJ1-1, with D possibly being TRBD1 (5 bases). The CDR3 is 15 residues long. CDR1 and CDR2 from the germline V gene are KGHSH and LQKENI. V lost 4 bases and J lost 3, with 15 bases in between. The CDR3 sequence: CASSRRDGYYTEAFF. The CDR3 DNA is TGTGCCAGCTCACGCCGGGACGGTTATTACACTGAAGCTTTCTTT.

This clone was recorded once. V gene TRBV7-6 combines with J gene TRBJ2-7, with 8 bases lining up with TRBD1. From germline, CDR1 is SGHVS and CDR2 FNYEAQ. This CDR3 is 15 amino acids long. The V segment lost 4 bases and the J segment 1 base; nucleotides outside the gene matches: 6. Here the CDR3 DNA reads TGTGCCAGCAGCTCTACAGGGGGGTTGTCCTACGAGCAGTACTTC. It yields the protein CASSSTGGLSYEQYF. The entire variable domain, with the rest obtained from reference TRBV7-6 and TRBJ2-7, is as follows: GAGVSQSPRYKVTKRGQDVALRCDPISGHVSLYWYRQALGQGPEFLTYFNYEAQQDKSGLPNDRFSAERPEGSISTLTIQRTEQRDSAMYRCASSSTGGLSYEQYFGPGTRLTVT.

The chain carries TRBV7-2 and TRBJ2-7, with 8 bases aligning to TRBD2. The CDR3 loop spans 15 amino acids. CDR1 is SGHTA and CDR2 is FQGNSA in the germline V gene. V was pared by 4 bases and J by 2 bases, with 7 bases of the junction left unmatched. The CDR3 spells CASSSILRGAYEQYF. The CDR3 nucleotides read TGTGCCAGCAGCTCAATTCTGCGGGGGGCCTACGAGCAGTACTTC.

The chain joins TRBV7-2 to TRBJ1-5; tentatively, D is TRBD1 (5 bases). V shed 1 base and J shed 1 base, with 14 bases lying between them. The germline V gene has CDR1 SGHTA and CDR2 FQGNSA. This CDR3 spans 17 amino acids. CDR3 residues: CASSLEWGTLSNQPQHF. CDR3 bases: TGTGCCAGCAGCTTAGAGTGGGGGACCTTGAGCAATCAGCCCCAGCATTTT.

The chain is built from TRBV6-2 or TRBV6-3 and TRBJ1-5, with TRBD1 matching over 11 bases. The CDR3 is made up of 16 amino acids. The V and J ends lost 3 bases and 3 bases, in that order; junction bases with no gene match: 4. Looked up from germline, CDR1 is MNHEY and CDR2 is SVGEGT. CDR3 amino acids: CASSYRDRGNNQPQHF. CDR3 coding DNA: TGTGCCAGCAGTTATCGGGACAGGGGGAACAATCAGCCCCAGCATTTT.

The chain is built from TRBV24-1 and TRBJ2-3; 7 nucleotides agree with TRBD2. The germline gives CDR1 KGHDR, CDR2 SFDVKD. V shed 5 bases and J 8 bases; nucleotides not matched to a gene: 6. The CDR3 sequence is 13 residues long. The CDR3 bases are TGTGCCACCAGTGGAGCGGGGATGGGTACGCAGTATTTT. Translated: CATSGAGMGTQYF.

The CDR3 loop is CASNRGQGSGYTF. CDR3 DNA sequence: TGTGCCAGCAACCGAGGACAGGGAAGTGGCTACACCTTC. The rearrangement joins TRBV25-1 to TRBJ1-2, with 8 bases fitting TRBD1. The V and J ends lost 7 bases and 7 bases, in that order; junction bases with no gene match: 8. CDR1 is MGHDK, CDR2 SYGVNS, per germline. The CDR3 has 13 amino acids.

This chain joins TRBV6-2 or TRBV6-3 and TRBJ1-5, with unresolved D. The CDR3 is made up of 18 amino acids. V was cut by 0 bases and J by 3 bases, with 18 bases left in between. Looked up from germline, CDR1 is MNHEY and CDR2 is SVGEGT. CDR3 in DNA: TGTGCCAGCAGTTACTCCGTCGATGCTTTGGGCCCCAATCAGCCCCAGCATTTT. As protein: CASSYSVDALGPNQPQHF.

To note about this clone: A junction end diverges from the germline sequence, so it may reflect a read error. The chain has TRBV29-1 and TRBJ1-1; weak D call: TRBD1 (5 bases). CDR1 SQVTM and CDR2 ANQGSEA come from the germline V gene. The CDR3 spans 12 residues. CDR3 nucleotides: TGCAGCGTTGAGCGGGGGAACGCTGAAGCTTTCTTT. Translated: CSVERGNAEAFF. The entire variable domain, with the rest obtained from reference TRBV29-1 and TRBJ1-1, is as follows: SAVISQKPSRDICQRGTSLTIQCQVDSQVTMMFWYRQQPGQSLTLIATANQGSEATYESGFVIDKFPISRPNLTFSTLTVSNMSPEDSSIYLCSVERGNAEAFFGQGTRLTVV.

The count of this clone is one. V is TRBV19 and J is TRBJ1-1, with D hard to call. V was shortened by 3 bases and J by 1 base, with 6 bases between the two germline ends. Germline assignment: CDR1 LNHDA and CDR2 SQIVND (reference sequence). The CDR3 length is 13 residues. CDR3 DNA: TGTGCCAGTAGTATTCGAGAGAACACTGAAGCTTTCTTT. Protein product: CASSIRENTEAFF.

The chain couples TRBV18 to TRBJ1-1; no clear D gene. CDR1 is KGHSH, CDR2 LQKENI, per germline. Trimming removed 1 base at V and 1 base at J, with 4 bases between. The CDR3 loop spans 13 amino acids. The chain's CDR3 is CASSPQTNTEAFF. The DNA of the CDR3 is TGTGCCAGCTCACCACAGACGAACACTGAAGCTTTCTTT.

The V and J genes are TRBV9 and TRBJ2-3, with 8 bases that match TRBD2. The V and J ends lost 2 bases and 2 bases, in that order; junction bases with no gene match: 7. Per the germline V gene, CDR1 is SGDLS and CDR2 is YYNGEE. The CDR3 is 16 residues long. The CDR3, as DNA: TGTGCCAGCAGCGTCACGGGGCGGGGGGACACAGATACGCAGTATTTT. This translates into CASSVTGRGDTDTQYF.

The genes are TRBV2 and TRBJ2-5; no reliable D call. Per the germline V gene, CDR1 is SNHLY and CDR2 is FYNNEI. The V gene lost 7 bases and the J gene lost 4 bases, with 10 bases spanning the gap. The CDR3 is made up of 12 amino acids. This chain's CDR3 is CASTYALETQYF. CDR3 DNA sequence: TGTGCCAGCACCTACGCATTAGAGACCCAGTACTTC. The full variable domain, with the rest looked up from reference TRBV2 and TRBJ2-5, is EPEVTQTPSHQVTQMGQEVILRCVPISNHLYFYWYRQILGQKVEFLVSFYNNEISEKSEIFDDQFSVERPDGSNFTLKIRSTKLEDSAMYFCASTYALETQYFGPGTRLLVL.

This CDR3 reads CANRENYNSPLHF. The CDR3 coding sequence is TGTGCCAACCGAGAAAACTATAATTCACCCCTCCACTTT. The chain carries TRBV28 and TRBJ1-6; D unresolved. CDR3 length: 13 amino acids. Germline CDR1 MDHEN, CDR2 SYDVKM. V lost 10 bases to trimming and J lost 3 bases, with 10 bases between them.

The CDR3: CASSLAGSGTEAFF. CDR3 nucleotide sequence: TGTGCCAGCAGCTTAGCAGGGTCGGGCACTGAAGCTTTCTTT. The chain carries TRBV11-1 and TRBJ1-1, with D uncertain. The CDR3 has 14 residues. Trimming took 0 bases from V and 4 from J, leaving 9 bases between them. Germline V gene data show CDR1 as SGHAT and CDR2 as FQDESV (reference sequence).